The 16 T cell receptor beta chains reported below all come from one sample, sequenced in a study of Graves' ophthalmopathy and Graves' hyperthyroidism. TCR beta CDR3 amplification used RNA transcripts. Following a first-round RT-PCR that used HTBI primers, a second-round multiplex PCR was carried out. Each CDR3 protein is one row after TCRdb ran MiXCR on the multiplex PCR reads. Among over 650,000 distinct CDR3 sequences, roughly two fifths were seen once, and the ten largest hold 3% to 3.5%. Sequenced material: peripheral blood. All receptors derive from an adult man with Graves' ophthalmopathy.

This clonotype was counted between two and nine times. CDR3 amino acids: CASSRWASKGEKLFF. The CDR3 region has the DNA TGTGCCAGCAGCCGGTGGGCCTCAAAGGGCGAAAAACTGTTTTTT. J is TRBJ1-4 and V is TRBV3-1; D is unresolved. CDR1 LGHDT and CDR2 YNNKEL come from the germline V gene (reference sequence). CDR3 length: 15 amino acids. V was clipped by 4 bases and J by 8 bases, with 17 bases between them. Full variable domain (outside the CDR3, taken from reference TRBV3-1 and TRBJ1-4): DTAVSQTPKYLVTQMGNDKSIKCEQNLGHDTMYWYKQDSKKFLKIMFSYNNKELIINETVPNRFSPKSPDKAHLNLHINSLELGDSAVYFCASSRWASKGEKLFFGSGTQLSVL.

This clonotype has at least ten counts. V usage is TRBV15 and J usage is TRBJ2-5; unclear D gene. The germline V gene has CDR1 LNHNV and CDR2 YYDKDF (reference sequence). Trimming took 0 bases from V and 11 from J, leaving 22 bases between them. CDR3 length: 16 residues. CDR3 residues: CATSRDRASSQVAQYF. CDR3 sequence (DNA): TGTGCCACCAGCAGAGACCGAGCTTCCTCGCAAGTGGCTCAGTACTTC.

At least ten counts were recorded for this clonotype. This chain links TRBV2 with TRBJ1-1, with a possible D match to TRBD1 (5 bases). The CDR3 is 13 residues long. Germline V gives CDR1 SNHLY, CDR2 FYNNEI. V was clipped by 3 bases and J by 3 bases, with 8 bases between them. CDR3 sequence (DNA): TGTGCCAGCAGTGAGCAACAGGACACTGAAGCTTTCTTT. This codes for CASSEQQDTEAFF.

In its sample, this clonotype was seen a few times. The gene calls are TRBV3-1 and TRBJ2-5, with 12 nucleotides matching TRBD2. The V and J ends lost 0 bases and 3 bases, in that order; junction bases with no gene match: 2. Germline V gives CDR1 LGHDT, CDR2 YNNKEL (reference sequence). The CDR3 spans 16 residues. CDR3 protein: CASSQDLAGGKETQYF. Written as DNA, the CDR3 is TGTGCCAGCAGCCAAGATCTAGCGGGAGGGAAAGAGACCCAGTACTTC.

The chain combines TRBV7-3 with TRBJ2-3, with 7 bases aligning to TRBD1. The germline V gene has CDR1 SGHTA and CDR2 FQGTGA. This CDR3 is 15 amino acids long. V shed 3 bases and J 5 bases; nucleotides not matched to a gene: 8. In DNA, the CDR3 is TGTGCCAGCAGCTTGACAGGGTTTAAAGGAGATACGCAGTATTTT. It codes for CASSLTGFKGDTQYF.

In this sample, this clonotype turned up many times. The chain joins TRBV5-8 to TRBJ1-1, with 7 bases matching TRBD1. The CDR3 length is 14 residues. Unmatched junction bases numbered 4, after V lost 4 bases and J lost 1 base. Per the germline V gene, CDR1 is SGHTS and CDR2 is YDEGEE. The CDR3: CASSSRTGNTEAFF. The CDR3 region has the DNA TGTGCCAGCAGCAGTAGGACAGGGAACACTGAAGCTTTCTTT.

The chain employs TRBV4-1 and TRBJ1-4; tentatively, D is TRBD1 (6 bases). CDR1 and CDR2 from the germline V gene are MGHRA and YSYEKL. V lost 0 bases to trimming and J lost 8 bases, with 13 bases between them. The CDR3 runs to 15 residues. The CDR3 DNA reads as TGCGCCAGCAGCCAAGATCTGAACAGGGACGAAAAACTGTTTTTT. Translation gives CASSQDLNRDEKLFF.

The chain combines TRBV29-1 with TRBJ2-6; TRBD1 matches 7 bases. V gave up 8 bases and J gave up 5 bases; unmatched junction bases: 21. Germline V CDR1 and CDR2: SQVTM, ANQGSEA. CDR3 length: 18 residues. This CDR3 reads CSLETGPTITTRANVLTF. CDR3 nucleotide sequence: TGCAGCTTAGAGACAGGGCCTACTATTACCACTAGGGCCAACGTCCTGACTTTC.

The chain recombines TRBV19 with TRBJ1-5; D possibly corresponds to TRBD1 (5 bases). Germline CDR1 is LNHDA and CDR2 is SQIVND (reference sequence). CDR3 length: 12 amino acids. V lost 9 bases and J lost 3, with 9 bases in between. CDR3 region: CASAQDNQPQHF. CDR3 nucleotide sequence: TGTGCCAGCGCACAGGACAATCAGCCCCAGCATTTT.

In its sample, this clonotype was seen many times. This chain connects TRBV2 to TRBJ2-7; 7 nucleotides line up with TRBD2. The J segment lost 1 base and the V segment lost 6 bases, leaving 6 bases of the junction unmatched. Germline V gene data show CDR1 as SNHLY and CDR2 as FYNNEI. The CDR3 sequence is 14 residues long. Here the CDR3 reads CASRESSGSYEQYF. The CDR3 bases are TGTGCCAGCAGAGAGTCTAGCGGATCCTACGAGCAGTACTTC.

This clonotype occurred a few times. This chain joins TRBV29-1 and TRBJ1-2, with 12 positions matching TRBD1. The V gene's germline CDR1 is SQVTM and CDR2 ANQGSEA. After removal of 8 bases from V and 7 bases from J, the junction contained 5 bases not matched to a gene. The CDR3 has 12 amino acids. The CDR3 bases are TGCAGCTTAGGGACAGGGGGCAGTGGCTACACCTTC. As protein: CSLGTGGSGYTF.

This clonotype was counted only a few times. The chain employs TRBV2 and TRBJ2-5; D gene ambiguous. The J call may be in error: the DNA end matches TRBJ2-1 better. The CDR3 has 13 residues. In germline, CDR1 is SNHLY, CDR2 FYNNEI. CDR3 loop: CASSAPPRHEQFF. CDR3 nucleotides: TGTGCCAGCAGTGCCCCGCCACGGCACGAGCAGTTCTTC.

In nucleotides, the CDR3 is TGTGCCAGTAGTCTAGCGGGGAAGCGGACAGATACGCAGTATTTT. It codes for CASSLAGKRTDTQYF. V gene TRBV19 combines with J gene TRBJ2-3; 9 bases map to TRBD2. CDR1 is LNHDA, CDR2 SQIVND, per germline (reference sequence). This CDR3 has 15 amino acids. The V segment lost 5 bases and the J segment 3 bases; nucleotides outside the gene matches: 6.

This clonotype was picked up many times. The chain has TRBV7-8 and TRBJ1-3; TRBD1 is a possible D gene (6 bases). Germline V gene lookup returns CDR1 SGHVS and CDR2 FQNEAQ. Trimming stripped 5 bases from V and 0 bases from J, with 8 bases between. The CDR3 runs to 14 residues. Written as DNA, the CDR3 is TGTGCCAGCAGCGAAGGGGGCTCTGGAAACACCATATATTTT. The encoded protein is CASSEGGSGNTIYF. The full variable domain, rest sourced from reference TRBV7-8 and TRBJ1-3, is GAGVSQSPRYKVAKRGQDVALRCDPISGHVSLFWYQQALGQGPEFLTYFQNEAQLDKSGLPSDRFFAERPEGSVSTLKIQRTQQEDSAVYLCASSEGGSGNTIYFGEGSWLTVV.

This clonotype was seen a handful of times. Germline and junction disagree at one end, which may indicate a read error. V is TRBV5-5 and J is TRBJ2-7; D uncertain. The CDR3 spans 11 residues. The germline gives CDR1 SGHKS, CDR2 YYEKEE (reference sequence). CDR3 residues: CAGSTTYEQYF. In nucleotides, the CDR3 is TGTGCCGGCAGCACCACCTACGAGCAGTACTTC.

The CDR3 DNA is TGTGCCACCAGCAGAGGGTGGGGGTATGGCTACACCTTC. Amino acid sequence: CATSRGWGYGYTF. J is TRBJ1-2 and V is TRBV15; perhaps TRBD1 as D (5 bases). The CDR3 sequence is 13 residues long. Trimming pared 1 base from V and 5 bases from J, leaving 8 bases between. Germline CDR1 reads LNHNV; CDR2 reads YYDKDF (reference sequence).